These T cell receptor beta chains were read from a single sample in a study of T cells in Graves' hyperthyroidism and ophthalmopathy. TCRdb fed the multiplex PCR reads into MiXCR, producing one record per CDR3 protein. Of 450,000 to 700,000 distinct CDR3 sequences in the sample, 46% were seen once. Sample: peripheral blood or thyroid tissue (not recorded which). Receptors were obtained from a woman younger than 30 with Graves' hyperthyroidism. CDR3s include the opening cysteine and the closing phenylalanine or tryptophan. The D gene is left open where the match is weak. Not all rows give a size; the values are once, few, many and, for expanded clones, a class.

J,D,size,V,DNA,CDR3
TRBJ2-1,.,once,TRBV2,TGTGCCAGCAATACTAGAGGGTGGAACAATGAGCAGTCCTTC,CASNTRGWNNEQSF
TRBJ1-2,.,many,TRBV27,TGTGCCAGCAGACAGGGATCCGGACGAACCTATGGCTACACCTTC,CASRQGSGRTYGYTF
TRBJ1-2,.,many,TRBV4-3,TGCGCCAGCAGCCAAGGAACAAAGGTTTATAGCTATGGCTACACCTTC,CASSQGTKVYSYGYTF
TRBJ1-2,.,many,TRBV4-1,TGCGCCAGCAGCCAACCGGGTGACTATGGCTACACCTTC,CASSQPGDYGYTF
TRBJ1-2,.,.,TRBV29-1,TGCAGCCAACAGGACAGCCTTAACTATGGCTACACCTTC,CSQQDSLNYGYTF
TRBJ1-2,TRBD1,.,TRBV10-3,TGTGCCATCAGTGCCGGACAGGGTGCGGATGGCTACACCTTC,CAISAGQGADGYTF
TRBJ1-1,.,many,TRBV7-2,TGTGCCAGCAGCTTATTCTCGGGCACTGAAGCTTTCTTT,CASSLFSGTEAFF
TRBJ2-7,.,few,TRBV20-1,TGCAGTGCTACGGAGGGGGGGCTCCTGAACGAGCAGTACTTC,CSATEGGLLNEQYF
TRBJ1-6,.,.,TRBV25-1,TGTGCCAGCAGTAAAACGAGACAGATCAATTCACCCCTCCACTTT,CASSKTRQINSPLHF
TRBJ2-5,TRBD2,many,TRBV7-8,TGTGCCAGCAGCTTATCGGGGGGGACCCAAGAGACCCAGTACTTC,CASSLSGGTQETQYF
TRBJ2-5,.,.,TRBV6-4,TGTGCCAGCAGTTCCAGGAATAGGTGGGAAGAGACCCAGTGCTTC,CASSSRNRWEETQCF
TRBJ2-3,.,.,TRBV6-4,TGTGCCAGCAGTGACCGACAGGGCACAGATACGCAGTATTTT,CASSDRQGTDTQYF
TRBJ2-7,.,.,TRBV7-9,TGTGCCAGCAGCAGGGGGGACTTAGCTTCGTACTTC,CASSRGDLASYF
TRBJ2-2,TRBD2,many,TRBV7-2,TGTGCCAGCAGTTGGACTAGCGGGGGCACCGGGGAGCTGTTTTTT,CASSWTSGGTGELFF
TRBJ1-2,.,many,TRBV20-1,TGCAGTGCTAGAGATCCCCCAAGCTATGGCTACACCTTC,CSARDPPSYGYTF
TRBJ1-2,.,few,TRBV7-9,TGTGCCAGCAGTTTCAGCCCCCGGACTTTCTATGGCTACACCTTC,CASSFSPRTFYGYTF
TRBJ1-2,.,many,TRBV2,TGTGCCAGCAGTTGGGACGCGACCTATGGCTACACCTTC,CASSWDATYGYTF
TRBJ1-1,.,.,TRBV20-1,TGCAGTTTATCCCCCGTGAGTGAAGCTTTCTTT,CSLSPVSEAFF
TRBJ2-3,.,.,TRBV7-9,TGTGCCAGCAGCTTACCGAATTCAGATACGCAGTATTTT,CASSLPNSDTQYF
TRBJ1-6,.,.,TRBV10-3,TGTGCCATCAGGGGGCCGGATAATTCACCCCTCCACTTT,CAIRGPDNSPLHF
TRBJ1-2,.,.,TRBV20-1,TGCAGTGCTAGCCACAGGGTGGATGGCTACACCTTC,CSASHRVDGYTF
TRBJ2-7,.,.,TRBV7-9,TGTGCCAGCACCCTGACAGACAATGAGCAGTACTTC,CASTLTDNEQYF
TRBJ1-6,TRBD1,many,TRBV5-6,TGTGCCAGCAGCACCAACAGGGGCGTCAGGGTATGGTCACCCCTCCACTTT,CASSTNRGVRVWSPLHF
TRBJ1-4,.,.,TRBV7-6,TGTGCCAGCAGCTGGACCCGGGTCCTTAATGAAAAACTGTTTTTT,CASSWTRVLNEKLFF
TRBJ1-5,.,.,TRBV2,TGTGCCAGCAGTGAGACGGCTAGCGGTAACAATGAGCCCCAGCATTTT,CASSETASGNNEPQHF
TRBJ1-6,TRBD1,many,TRBV7-9,TGTGCCAGCAGCTTAGCCGCAGGGGGATCCTATAATTCACCCCTCCACTTT,CASSLAAGGSYNSPLHF
TRBJ2-5,TRBD2,.,TRBV20-1,TGCAGTGCTAGAGACCCGGCTAGCGGGAGCCAAGAGACCCAGTACTTC,CSARDPASGSQETQYF
TRBJ1-2,.,few,TRBV7-9,TGTGCCAGCAGTAGACTAGCGGGATATGGCTACACCTTC,CASSRLAGYGYTF
TRBJ1-5,.,.,TRBV2,TGTGCCAGCAGGGGTTGGCGGGAGGGCCTTCAGCATTTT,CASRGWREGLQHF